The rows below give T cell receptor beta chains drawn from one sample of a study of blood T cell repertoires in COVID-19. Here immunoSEQ multiplex PCR was the method, and the copy in TCRdb shows in-frame clones only, minus some. The repertoire holds about 70,000 clones, with roughly 86% as singletons. Sequencing input: peripheral blood. The receptors originated from a woman in her seventies with acute or convalescent COVID-19. Both conserved end residues are part of each CDR3. D genes are given only for firm matches. Where a row states a size, it is once, few, many or the class of an expanded clone; other rows omit it.

D gene	clone size	V gene	J gene	CDR3 DNA	CDR3 protein
-	-	TRBV10-3	TRBJ2-5	TGTGCCATCGCTTTGACAGGAGAAGAGACCCAGTACTTC	CAIALTGEETQYF
-	-	TRBV19	TRBJ2-3	TGTGCCAGTAGTACCCAGGACAGCTCAGATACGCAGTATTTT	CASSTQDSSDTQYF
-	-	TRBV6-1	TRBJ2-4	TGTGCCAGCAGTGAGGTAGGACTAGCCAAAAACATTCAGTACTTC	CASSEVGLAKNIQYF
-	-	TRBV18	TRBJ2-1	TGTGCCAGCTCTAGACCACCGATAAGGGGGCAGTTCTTC	CASSRPPIRGQFF
-	-	TRBV5-1	TRBJ2-5	TGCGCCAGCAGCTACTCGGGGGGCCGGGAGACCCAGTACTTC	CASSYSGGRETQYF
TRBD1	-	TRBV6-2/TRBV6-3	TRBJ1-2	TGTGCCAGCAGTTACCGAGGGGGCCGCTATGGCTACACCTTC	CASSYRGGRYGYTF
-	-	TRBV18	TRBJ2-1	TGTGCCAGCTCACCCTCAGGAGCGGCCTACAATGAGCAGTTCTTC	CASSPSGAAYNEQFF
TRBD2	once	TRBV5-1	TRBJ2-2	TGCGCCAGCGCCGCGGGGGGCAGCACCGGGGAGCTGTTTTTT	CASAAGGSTGELFF
-	-	TRBV7-6	TRBJ2-2	TGTGCCAGCAGCTTAGGAACAGGGACCACCGGGGAGCTGTTTTTT	CASSLGTGTTGELFF
TRBD2	-	TRBV6-5	TRBJ2-7	TGTGCCAGCAGGTCTCTAGCGGGAGGTGAGCAGTACTTC	CASRSLAGGEQYF
-	-	TRBV7-8	TRBJ1-2	TGTGCCAGCAGCCCCCGACAGAAGAACTATGGCTACACCTTC	CASSPRQKNYGYTF
TRBD2	-	TRBV10-1	TRBJ2-1	TGCGCCAGCCCGACTAGCCCATTACAAAGGAGCTCCTACAATGAGCAGTTCTTC	CASPTSPLQRSSYNEQFF
-	-	TRBV5-1	TRBJ2-5	TGCGCCAGCAGCTCACAAGAGACCCAGTACTTC	CASSSQETQYF
-	-	TRBV2	TRBJ2-6	TGTGCCAGCACCACCGGTACAGGGTGGGGACGAGCCAACGTCCTGACTTTC	CASTTGTGWGRANVLTF
-	-	TRBV30	TRBJ1-1	TGTGCCTGGAGTGTAGGAGCCATGAACACTGAAGCTTTCTTT	CAWSVGAMNTEAFF
TRBD1	-	TRBV6-5	TRBJ2-7	TGTGCCAGCAGTTACGGGACAGGGCCGGTCTCCTACGAGCAGTACTTC	CASSYGTGPVSYEQYF
TRBD2	-	TRBV30	TRBJ2-2	TGTGCCTGGAGGGGACTAGCGGGAGGTAGAACCGGGGAGCTGTTTTTT	CAWRGLAGGRTGELFF
-	-	TRBV28	TRBJ2-7	TGTGCCAGCAGAGGGACACCAACCTACGAGCAGTACTTC	CASRGTPTYEQYF
-	-	TRBV13	TRBJ2-3	TGTGCCAGCAGTCTCCCTCTAGCGTCAGATACGCAGTATTTT	CASSLPLASDTQYF
TRBD1	-	TRBV28	TRBJ1-5	TGTGCCAGCCACATTACAGGGGGTAATCGTCAGCCCCAGCATTTT	CASHITGGNRQPQHF
TRBD1	-	TRBV6-1	TRBJ1-6	TGTGCCAGCAGTAGAGGGGGCATCGATTCACCCCTCCACTTT	CASSRGGIDSPLHF
-	-	TRBV7-2	TRBJ2-3	TGTGCCAGCAGCTTATTCTCGGTAGCGACAGATACGCAGTATTTT	CASSLFSVATDTQYF
TRBD1	-	TRBV18	TRBJ1-5	TGTGCCAGCTCACTCGCCGGGACAGGGGACCAGCCCCAGCATTTT	CASSLAGTGDQPQHF
-	-	TRBV11-3	TRBJ2-3	TGTGCCAGCAGCTTAGGGGGACAAAGCACAGATACGCAGTATTTT	CASSLGGQSTDTQYF
TRBD1	-	TRBV28	TRBJ2-1	TGTGCCAGCAGTCTAGGGGGCGCCCCCTACAATGAGCAGTTCTTC	CASSLGGAPYNEQFF
-	-	TRBV28	TRBJ2-7	TGTGCCAGCCGAAGCTCAGGACACGTAACGATCTACGAGCAGTACTTC	CASRSSGHVTIYEQYF
TRBD2	-	TRBV27	TRBJ2-7	TGTGCCAGCAGTCCACATAGCGGGAGGGGGGACGAGCAGTACTTC	CASSPHSGRGDEQYF
TRBD1	-	TRBV24-1	TRBJ2-2	TGTGCCACCACGGACAGGCCGAACACCGGGGAGCTGTTTTTT	CATTDRPNTGELFF
TRBD1	-	TRBV5-4	TRBJ2-7	TGTGCCAGCAGCCCGACAGGGTCCTCCTACGAGCAGTACTTC	CASSPTGSSYEQYF
-	-	TRBV14	TRBJ1-5	TGTGCCAGCAGCGATACAGGGCACAATCAGCCCCAGCATTTT	CASSDTGHNQPQHF
TRBD1	-	TRBV18	TRBJ1-5	TGTGCCAGCTCAAGCGACAGGGGTAGCAATCAGCCCCAGCATTTT	CASSSDRGSNQPQHF
-	-	TRBV5-1	TRBJ2-2	TGCGCCAGCAGGACAGGAGGTGTTGCAGGGGAGCTGTTTTTT	CASRTGGVAGELFF
-	-	TRBV9	TRBJ2-2	TGTGCCAGCAGCGTAGGGTCCAGGGCCGCCGGGGAGCTGTTTTTT	CASSVGSRAAGELFF
-	once	TRBV5-1	TRBJ2-2	TGCGCCAGCAGCTTGGGAGCTCTCGCCGGGGAGCTGTTTTTT	CASSLGALAGELFF
-	-	TRBV28	TRBJ1-2	TGTGCCAGCAACCCCGGGGGGGCAGGGATACGCTACACCTTC	CASNPGGAGIRYTF
TRBD2	-	TRBV7-8	TRBJ2-1	TGTGCCAGCAGCCGGGTGAGCGGGAGGGCCGGTGTGGATGAGCAGTTCTTC	CASSRVSGRAGVDEQFF
TRBD1	-	TRBV5-4	TRBJ1-2	TGTGCCAGCAGCCCCCCGGGACAGGGAGATGGCTACACCTTC	CASSPPGQGDGYTF
-	-	TRBV7-9	TRBJ1-1	TGTGCCAGCAGCTTTGAAGGAGCCACTGAAGCTTTCTTT	CASSFEGATEAFF
-	-	TRBV18	TRBJ2-7	TGTGCCAGCTCATTGGTCCGGGGGGCTGGCTACGAGCAGTACTTC	CASSLVRGAGYEQYF
-	once	TRBV2	TRBJ2-1	TGTGCCAGCAGCCTTTACTCCCTAGTCCCGGCCTACAATGAGCAGTTCTTC	CASSLYSLVPAYNEQFF
TRBD2	-	TRBV5-4	TRBJ2-5	TGTGCCAGCACCCCCGATTTAGCGGGGAACCAAGAGACCCAGTACTTC	CASTPDLAGNQETQYF
-	-	TRBV30	TRBJ1-6	TGTGCCTGGAGTGGACAGAATTATAATTCACCCCTCCACTTT	CAWSGQNYNSPLHF